Listed below are T cell receptor beta chains from one sample, sequenced in a study of blood T cell repertoires in COVID-19. Assay used: immunoSEQ multiplex PCR; TCRdb lists only in-frame clones, some missing. Of about 99,000 clones listed, 84% were seen once; the top ten hold approximately 2%. Specimen: peripheral blood. These receptors all stem from a man in his 70s with active or convalescent COVID-19. Both conserved end residues are part of each CDR3. A D gene is named only where the DNA matches it firmly. Clone size is not always given. Where it is, it says once, few, many or a class for expanded clones.

J,D,V,size,CDR3,DNA
TRBJ1-5,NA,TRBV9,NA,CASSEGGGYSNQPQHF,TGTGCCAGCAGCGAAGGGGGGGGCTATAGCAATCAGCCCCAGCATTTT
TRBJ1-2,TRBD1,TRBV7-2,NA,CASSLVTGARGYGYTF,TGTGCCAGCAGCTTAGTGACAGGGGCACGGGGCTATGGCTACACCTTC
TRBJ1-1,NA,TRBV19,NA,CASVKQNTEAFF,TGTGCCAGTGTGAAGCAGAACACTGAAGCTTTCTTT
TRBJ1-1,TRBD1,TRBV30,NA,CAWRGTGGFGTEAFF,TGTGCCTGGCGGGGGACAGGGGGCTTTGGCACTGAAGCTTTCTTT
TRBJ1-2,TRBD1,TRBV7-9,NA,CASSPTGGTYGYTF,TGTGCCAGCAGCCCGACAGGGGGGACCTATGGCTACACCTTC
TRBJ1-6,TRBD1,TRBV28,NA,CASKRQGESYNSPLHF,TGTGCCAGCAAACGACAGGGAGAGTCCTATAATTCACCCCTCCACTTT
TRBJ2-2,TRBD1,TRBV28,NA,CASSFPPGTANTGELFF,TGTGCCAGCAGTTTTCCCCCCGGGACAGCTAACACCGGGGAGCTGTTTTTT
TRBJ1-3,TRBD1,TRBV15,NA,CATSIGTGSGNTIYF,TGTGCCACCAGCATAGGGACAGGCTCTGGAAACACCATATATTTT
TRBJ1-1,TRBD1,TRBV18,NA,CASSPGQGLTEAFF,TGTGCCAGCTCACCCGGACAGGGCTTGACTGAAGCTTTCTTT
TRBJ2-3,NA,TRBV2,once,CVRASVAGTDTQYF,TGTGTCAGAGCCAGTGTAGCGGGCACAGATACGCAGTATTTT
TRBJ1-2,NA,TRBV2,NA,CASSVAGNIASGGYTF,TGTGCCAGCAGTGTAGCCGGAAACATTGCTTCGGGTGGCTACACCTTC
TRBJ2-5,TRBD2,TRBV5-1,once,CASSRGLAGGQETQYF,TGCGCCAGCAGCAGGGGACTAGCGGGGGGCCAAGAGACCCAGTACTTC
TRBJ2-7,NA,TRBV6-5,few,CASRRTGTEQYF,TGTGCCAGCAGGCGTACAGGGACCGAGCAGTACTTC
TRBJ2-7,NA,TRBV13,NA,CASSLKGQGNRYEQYF,TGTGCCAGCAGCTTAAAGGGGCAGGGGAACCGGTACGAGCAGTACTTC
TRBJ2-2,NA,TRBV9,NA,CASSVSTQLELFF,TGTGCCAGCAGCGTATCGACTCAGCTGGAGCTGTTTTTT
TRBJ2-2,TRBD2,TRBV19,NA,CASKGLAGGVNTGELFF,TGTGCCAGCAAGGGACTAGCGGGGGGAGTAAACACCGGGGAGCTGTTTTTT
TRBJ2-2,TRBD1,TRBV7-6,NA,CASSLGTGSYGELFF,TGTGCCAGCAGCCTCGGGACAGGGTCGTACGGGGAGCTGTTTTTT
TRBJ2-5,TRBD2,TRBV9,NA,CASSPNERGGQETQYF,TGTGCCAGCAGCCCTAACGAGCGGGGGGGCCAAGAGACCCAGTACTTC
TRBJ2-2,NA,TRBV29-1,NA,CSVVQGLNTGELFF,TGCAGCGTTGTGCAGGGGCTGAACACCGGGGAGCTGTTTTTT
TRBJ1-2,NA,TRBV14,NA,CASSQGRVWDYGYTF,TGTGCCAGCAGCCAAGGGAGAGTTTGGGACTATGGCTACACCTTC
TRBJ2-1,TRBD2,TRBV24-1,NA,CATSDRGLALDEQFF,TGTGCCACCAGTGATAGGGGACTAGCTTTGGATGAGCAGTTCTTC
TRBJ1-5,NA,TRBV28,NA,CASSLVQVSNQPQHF,TGTGCCAGCAGTTTAGTCCAGGTTAGCAATCAGCCCCAGCATTTT
TRBJ2-5,TRBD2,TRBV24-1,NA,CATSDPGTSGVRETQYF,TGTGCCACCAGTGACCCCGGGACTAGCGGGGTTCGAGAGACCCAGTACTTC
TRBJ1-2,TRBD1,TRBV15,NA,CATSLGETGAYYGYTF,TGTGCCACCAGCTTAGGAGAGACAGGGGCGTACTATGGCTACACCTTC
TRBJ2-1,TRBD2,TRBV27,NA,CASSFPRSGLAGGHNEQFF,TGTGCCAGCAGTTTCCCAAGGTCGGGACTAGCGGGGGGGCACAATGAGCAGTTCTTC
TRBJ2-1,NA,TRBV19,NA,CASRRRTPPDNEQFF,TGTGCCAGTAGGAGGCGGACACCCCCAGACAATGAGCAGTTCTTC
TRBJ2-7,TRBD2,TRBV6-5,once,CASSLGGVSSYEQYF,TGTGCCAGTTCCCTGGGAGGGGTGAGCTCCTACGAGCAGTACTTC
TRBJ2-3,NA,TRBV28,NA,CASSSGGPRTDTQYF,TGTGCCAGCAGTTCCGGTGGGCCCCGCACAGATACGCAGTATTTT
TRBJ2-2,NA,TRBV7-2,NA,CASSPRGLINTGELFF,TGTGCCAGCAGCCCTAGGGGCCTTATCAACACCGGGGAGCTGTTTTTT